This entry is about one T cell receptor (beta chain). This clone has at least ten counts. Its antigen has not been determined. Base quality data are lacking; no much larger clone is found one base away. TCRbeta CDR3 regions were amplified from genomic DNA using the immunoSEQ Assay, a bias-controlled multiplex PCR. From the authors' description of their analysis: The number of nucleated cells in each sample was estimated by amplification of reference gene primers within the assay. Sequence reads were collapsed and filtered to measure the absolute abundance of every unique TCRbeta CDR3 rearrangement. For each sample, productive Simpson clonality was calculated as the square root of Simpson's diversity index across productive rearrangements. TCRdb retrieved this table from immuneACCESS and kept in-frame rearrangements only. Not all clones are present; in checked studies, unresolved V genes account for under half, and no reason is known for the remainder. V and J calls plus clone size are reproduced from that table; the DNA served to infer D and trimming. The sample includes over 200,000 clones, with about 89% observed a single time. Around 6.5% of the sample is held by the ten biggest clonotypes.

The sample belongs to a study of blood T cell repertoires in COVID-19 (dated by TCRdb to 2019 to 2021). Regarding the study in general: Samples covering the acute and convalescent phases of COVID-19 were provided by collaborators in the United States, Italy and Spain. Nearly every sample came with metadata listing a de-identified subject ID, COVID-19 status, age in years and sex. The samples were drawn from two sources: the first 160 participants of the ongoing ImmuneRACE study, and fewer than 1,500 subjects contributed by 6 global collaborators. The prospective study material was composed of cDNA or gDNA derived from T cells, B-cell-depleted T cells, or PBMCs. Deeply sampled blood TCRbeta repertoires from subjects exposed to, actively infected with, or recovered from COVID-19 were included in the dataset. HLA class I and class II types, where available, came from metadata supplied by the sample provider rather than from assay-based typing. The repertoires were released in a freely available public database meant as a resource for research on the immune response to SARS-CoV-2.

Broader findings and caveats from the paper: Clinical and demographic metadata were provided uncurated, with the amount varying by source and participant.

The CDR3, from cysteine to phenylalanine, totals 15 residues. The retained sequence is limited to the CDR3, 45 bases, with the frame set at the first base. The germline V gene provides CDR1 SGHTA and CDR2 FQGTGA. Ends trimmed: V by 4 bases, J by 0 bases; bases unmatched to a gene: 2. A second Seattle source provided samples from volunteer blood donors who had recovered from COVID-19. The collaborating institutions used their own protocols to collect whole blood in K2EDTA tubes. Collaborator samples were shipped for TCRbeta analysis as frozen whole blood, isolated PBMCs, or DNA extracted from either sample type.

The chain employs TRBV7-3 and TRBJ2-1; TRBD2 lines up with 8 middle nucleotides. Specimen: peripheral blood. The sequence came from a man aged 55 to 69 who had recovered from COVID-19. This receptor has the CDR3 CASSSGGLSYNEQFF. In nucleotides, the sequence is TGTGCCAGCAGCTCGGGGGGGCTCTCCTACAATGAGCAGTTCTTC.